The clone carrying this T cell receptor (beta chain) was observed once. The PCR used 60 V beta and 13 J beta primers. Sequencing used immunoSEQ multiplex PCR; TCRdb keeps in-frame clones, though not all of them. In the table there are roughly 52,000 clones, 85% of which are singletons. This CDR3 comprises 18 residues. Germline-derived CDR1 and CDR2 are KGHSH and LQKENI. The V gene lost 0 bases and the J gene lost 1 base, with 19 bases spanning the gap. The data belong to a study of glioma-infiltrating T cells after dendritic cell vaccination. At the level of the study: Dendritic cells derived from monocytes and pulsed with autologous tumor lysate formed the vaccine.

The specimen comprised blood, sampled before dendritic cell vaccination. The rearrangement joins TRBV18 to TRBJ2-7, with D perhaps TRBD2 (7 bases). This clonotype was obtained from a human donor with glioblastoma. CDR3 sequence: CASSPPVGGGGESYEQYF. The CDR3 coding sequence is TGTGCCAGCTCACCACCTGTCGGGGGAGGGGGTGAGTCCTACGAGCAGTACTTC.